This T cell receptor (beta chain) appears in the sequencing data of a study of post-analysis software for immune sequencing data. General study findings and limits: Multiple sclerosis was associated with a significant reduction in normalized Chao1 diversity relative to controls. About 5 TRBV segments appeared more often in patients than in controls, and TRBV5-6, TRBV5-1 and TRBV20-1 were among these.

There are 13 residues in the CDR3. Germline V gene sequence: CDR1 DFQATT, CDR2 SNEGSKA (reference sequence). As to this clonotype: The antigen is unknown. Germline is not matched at one junction end, which may reflect a read error.

The TCR beta cDNA libraries contained unique molecular identifiers. Approximately 550,000 cDNA molecules came from around 1 to 10 million T cells. TCRdb independently ran MiXCR on the PCR reads; one entry per CDR3 protein. The repertoire includes a few hundred thousand distinct CDR3 sequences, roughly 30% of them detected once, and 10% to 15% sits in the top ten. The TCR was taken from a girl under 18 with multiple sclerosis. Sequencing was done on a sample of blood. The V call is TRBV20-1, the J call TRBJ2-7; tentatively, D is TRBD1 or TRBD2 (5 bases each). This chain's CDR3 is CSARYDLRGERYF. CDR3 bases: TGCAGTGCTAGGTACGACCTCCGGGGCGAGCGGTACTTC.